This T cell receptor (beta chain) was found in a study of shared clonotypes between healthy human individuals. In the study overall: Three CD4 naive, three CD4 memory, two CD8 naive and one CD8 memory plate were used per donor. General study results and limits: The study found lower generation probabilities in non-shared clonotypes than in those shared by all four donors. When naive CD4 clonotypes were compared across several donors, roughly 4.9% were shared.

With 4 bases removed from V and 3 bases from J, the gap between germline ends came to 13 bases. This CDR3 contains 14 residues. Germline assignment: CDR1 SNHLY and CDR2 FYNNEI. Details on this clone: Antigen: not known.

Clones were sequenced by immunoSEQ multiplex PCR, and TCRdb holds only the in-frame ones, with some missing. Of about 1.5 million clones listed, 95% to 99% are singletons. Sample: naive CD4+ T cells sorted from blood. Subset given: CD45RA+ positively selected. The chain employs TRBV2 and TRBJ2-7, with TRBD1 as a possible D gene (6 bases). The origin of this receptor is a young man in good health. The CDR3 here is CASSVGGRRYEQYF. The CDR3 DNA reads TGTGCCAGCAGTGTAGGGGGAAGACGCTACGAGCAGTACTTC.